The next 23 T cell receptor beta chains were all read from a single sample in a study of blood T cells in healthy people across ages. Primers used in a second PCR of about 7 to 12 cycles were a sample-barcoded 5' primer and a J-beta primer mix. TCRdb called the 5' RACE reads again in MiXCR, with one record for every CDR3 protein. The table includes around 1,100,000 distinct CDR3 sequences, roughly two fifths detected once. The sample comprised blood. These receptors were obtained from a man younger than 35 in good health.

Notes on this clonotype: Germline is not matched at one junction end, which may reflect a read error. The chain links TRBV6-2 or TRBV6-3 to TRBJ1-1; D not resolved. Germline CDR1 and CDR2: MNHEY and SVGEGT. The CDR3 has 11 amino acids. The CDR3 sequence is CASTGYTEAFF. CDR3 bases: TGCGCCAGCACGGGGTACACTGAAGCTTTCTTT.

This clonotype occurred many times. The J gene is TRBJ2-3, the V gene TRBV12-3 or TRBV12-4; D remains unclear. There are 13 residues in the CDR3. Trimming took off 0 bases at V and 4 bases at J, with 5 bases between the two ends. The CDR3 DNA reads TGTGCCAGCAGTTTAGCGATGGCAGATACGCAGTATTTT. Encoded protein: CASSLAMADTQYF.

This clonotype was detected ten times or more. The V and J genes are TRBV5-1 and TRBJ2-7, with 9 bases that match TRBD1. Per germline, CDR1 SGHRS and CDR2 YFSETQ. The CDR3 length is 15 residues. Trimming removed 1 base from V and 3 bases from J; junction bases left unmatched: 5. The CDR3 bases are TGCGCCAGCAGCTTGACTCCGGGACAGGGCTACGAGCAGTACTTC. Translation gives CASSLTPGQGYEQYF.

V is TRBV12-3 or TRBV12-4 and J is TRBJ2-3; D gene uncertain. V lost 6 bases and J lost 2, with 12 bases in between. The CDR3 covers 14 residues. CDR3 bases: TGTGCCAGCAGCCGTAGTAGGAACACAGATACGCAGTATTTT. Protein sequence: CASSRSRNTDTQYF.

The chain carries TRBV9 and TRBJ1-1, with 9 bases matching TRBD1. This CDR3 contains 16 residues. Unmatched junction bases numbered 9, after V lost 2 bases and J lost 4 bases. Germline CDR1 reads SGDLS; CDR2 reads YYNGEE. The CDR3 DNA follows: TGTGCCAGCAGCGTCGATCCGGGACAGGGTGGCACTGAAGCTTTCTTT. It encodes CASSVDPGQGGTEAFF.

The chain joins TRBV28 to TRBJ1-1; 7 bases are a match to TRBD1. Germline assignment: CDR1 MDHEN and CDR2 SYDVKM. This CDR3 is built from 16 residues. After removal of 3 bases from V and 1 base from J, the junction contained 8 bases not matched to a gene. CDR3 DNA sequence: TGTGCCAGCAGTTTTCAATTACAGGGGACGAACACTGAAGCTTTCTTT. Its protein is CASSFQLQGTNTEAFF.

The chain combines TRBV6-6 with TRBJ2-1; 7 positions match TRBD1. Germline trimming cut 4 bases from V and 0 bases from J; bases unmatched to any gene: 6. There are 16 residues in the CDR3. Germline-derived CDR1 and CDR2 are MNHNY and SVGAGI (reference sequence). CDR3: CASSSPGQSSYNEQFF. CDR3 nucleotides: TGTGCCAGCAGTTCACCGGGACAGAGCTCCTACAATGAGCAGTTCTTC.

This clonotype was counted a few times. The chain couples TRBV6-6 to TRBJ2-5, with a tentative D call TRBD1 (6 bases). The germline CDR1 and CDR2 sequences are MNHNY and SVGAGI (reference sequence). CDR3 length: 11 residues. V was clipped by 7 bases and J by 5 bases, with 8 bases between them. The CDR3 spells CASIQGETQYF. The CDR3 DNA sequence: TGTGCCAGCATCCAGGGGGAGACCCAGTACTTC.

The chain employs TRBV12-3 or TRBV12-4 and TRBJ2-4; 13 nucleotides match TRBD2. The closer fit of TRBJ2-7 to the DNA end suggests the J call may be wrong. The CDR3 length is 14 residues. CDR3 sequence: CASSTGLAGREQYF. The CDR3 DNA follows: TGTGCCAGCAGTACGGGACTAGCGGGGCGCGAGCAGTACTTC.

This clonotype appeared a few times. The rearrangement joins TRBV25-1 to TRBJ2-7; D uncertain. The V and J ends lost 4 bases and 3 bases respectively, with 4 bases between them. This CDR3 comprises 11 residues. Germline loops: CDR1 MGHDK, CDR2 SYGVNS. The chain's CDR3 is CASSGRYEQYF. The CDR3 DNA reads TGTGCCAGCAGTGGACGCTACGAGCAGTACTTC.

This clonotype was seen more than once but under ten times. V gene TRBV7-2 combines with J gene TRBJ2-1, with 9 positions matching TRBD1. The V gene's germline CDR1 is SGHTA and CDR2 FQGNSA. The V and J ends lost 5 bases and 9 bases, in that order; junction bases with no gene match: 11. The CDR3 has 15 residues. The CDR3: CASSPRTGVNLEQFF. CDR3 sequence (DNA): TGTGCCAGCAGCCCACGGACAGGGGTTAACCTTGAGCAGTTCTTC. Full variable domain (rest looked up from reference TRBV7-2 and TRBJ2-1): GAGVSQSPSNKVTEKGKDVELRCDPISGHTALYWYRQSLGQGLEFLIYFQGNSAPDKSGLPSDRFSAERTGGSVSTLTIQRTQQEDSAVYLCASSPRTGVNLEQFFGPGTRLTVL.

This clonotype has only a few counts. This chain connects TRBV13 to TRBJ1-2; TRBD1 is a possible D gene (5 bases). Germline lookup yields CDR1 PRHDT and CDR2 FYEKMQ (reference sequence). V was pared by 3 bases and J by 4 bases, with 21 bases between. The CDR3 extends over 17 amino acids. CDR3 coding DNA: TGTGCCAGCAGCTTGAGGGCCCGGGGACTACAGGTCTATGGCTACACCTTC. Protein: CASSLRARGLQVYGYTF.

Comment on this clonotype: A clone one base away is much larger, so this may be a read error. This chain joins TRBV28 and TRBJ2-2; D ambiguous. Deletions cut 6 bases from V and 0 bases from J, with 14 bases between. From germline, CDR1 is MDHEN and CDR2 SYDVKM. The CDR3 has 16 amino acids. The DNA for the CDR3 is TGTGCCAGCAGGGAATCGGTCGGATCGAACACCGGGGAGCTGTTTTTT. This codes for CASRESVGSNTGELFF.

The CDR3 DNA reads as TGCGCCAGCAGCAGAGGGGGACTTCTATCCGGAGATACGCAGTATTTT. It yields the protein CASSRGGLLSGDTQYF. J is TRBJ2-3 and V is TRBV5-1; perhaps D is TRBD1 or TRBD2 (6 bases each). V dropped 4 bases and J dropped 5 bases, with 20 bases sitting between them. CDR3 length: 16 amino acids. Looked up from germline, CDR1 is SGHRS and CDR2 is YFSETQ.

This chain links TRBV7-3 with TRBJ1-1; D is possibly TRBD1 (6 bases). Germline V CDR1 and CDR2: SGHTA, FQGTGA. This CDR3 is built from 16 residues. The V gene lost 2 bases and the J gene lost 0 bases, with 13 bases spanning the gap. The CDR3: CASSLPWGAVNTEAFF. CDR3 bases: TGTGCCAGCAGCTTACCCTGGGGGGCAGTGAACACTGAAGCTTTCTTT.

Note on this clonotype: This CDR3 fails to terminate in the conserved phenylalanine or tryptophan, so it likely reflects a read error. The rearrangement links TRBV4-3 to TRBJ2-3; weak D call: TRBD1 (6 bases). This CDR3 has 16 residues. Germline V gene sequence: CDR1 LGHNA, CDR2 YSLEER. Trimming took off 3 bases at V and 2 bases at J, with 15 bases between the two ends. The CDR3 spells CASSQGAATPTDTQYV. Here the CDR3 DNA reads TGCGCCAGCAGCCAGGGGGCAGCGACTCCCACAGATACGCAGTATGTT.

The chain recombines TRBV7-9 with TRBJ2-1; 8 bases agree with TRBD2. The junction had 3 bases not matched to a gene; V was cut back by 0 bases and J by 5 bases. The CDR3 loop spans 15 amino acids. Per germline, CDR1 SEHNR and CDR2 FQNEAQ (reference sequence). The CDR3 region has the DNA TGTGCCAGCAGCTTAGCTAGCGGGAATAACAATGAGCAGTTCTTC. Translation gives CASSLASGNNNEQFF.

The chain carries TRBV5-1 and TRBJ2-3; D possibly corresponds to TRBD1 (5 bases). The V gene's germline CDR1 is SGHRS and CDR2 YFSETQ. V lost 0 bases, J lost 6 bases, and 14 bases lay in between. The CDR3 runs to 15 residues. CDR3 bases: TGCGCCAGCAGCTTGGTTACAGGCAATGGGGATACGCAGTATTTT. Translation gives CASSLVTGNGDTQYF.

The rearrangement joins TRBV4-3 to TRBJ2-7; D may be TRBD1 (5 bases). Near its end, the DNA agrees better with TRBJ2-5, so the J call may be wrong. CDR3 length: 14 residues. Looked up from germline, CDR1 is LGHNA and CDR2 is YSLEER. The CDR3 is CASSQDREAETQYF. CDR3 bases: TGCGCCAGCAGCCAAGACAGGGAAGCCGAGACCCAGTACTTC.

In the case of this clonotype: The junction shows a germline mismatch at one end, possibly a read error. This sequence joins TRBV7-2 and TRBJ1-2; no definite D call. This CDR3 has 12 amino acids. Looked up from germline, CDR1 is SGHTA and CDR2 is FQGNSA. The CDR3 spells CAGSPGDYGYTF. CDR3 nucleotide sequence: TGTGCCGGCAGCCCCGGTGACTATGGCTACACCTTC. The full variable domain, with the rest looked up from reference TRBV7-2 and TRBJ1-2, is GAGVSQSPSNKVTEKGKDVELRCDPISGHTALYWYRQSLGQGLEFLIYFQGNSAPDKSGLPSDRFSAERTGGSVSTLTIQRTQQEDSAVYLCAGSPGDYGYTFGSGTRLTVV.

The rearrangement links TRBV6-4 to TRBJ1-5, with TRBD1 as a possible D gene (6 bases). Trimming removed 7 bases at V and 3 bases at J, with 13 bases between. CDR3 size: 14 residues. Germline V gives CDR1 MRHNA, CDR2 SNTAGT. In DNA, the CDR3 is TGTGCCAGCAACACCCAGGGGCACAATCAGCCCCAGCATTTT. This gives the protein CASNTQGHNQPQHF.

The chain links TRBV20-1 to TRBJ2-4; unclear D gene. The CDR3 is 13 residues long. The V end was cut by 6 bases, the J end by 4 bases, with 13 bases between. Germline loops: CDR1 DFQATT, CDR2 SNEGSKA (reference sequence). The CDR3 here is CSASPGGKNIQYF. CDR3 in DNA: TGCAGTGCCAGCCCAGGCGGAAAAAACATTCAGTACTTC.

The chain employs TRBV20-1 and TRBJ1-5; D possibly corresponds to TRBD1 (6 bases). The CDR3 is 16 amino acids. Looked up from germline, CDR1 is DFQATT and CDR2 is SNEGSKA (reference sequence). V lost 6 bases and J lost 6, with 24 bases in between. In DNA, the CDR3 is TGCAGTGCCAAATGGACAGATACGGCGTCGGGTCAGCCCCAGCATTTT. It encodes CSAKWTDTASGQPQHF.